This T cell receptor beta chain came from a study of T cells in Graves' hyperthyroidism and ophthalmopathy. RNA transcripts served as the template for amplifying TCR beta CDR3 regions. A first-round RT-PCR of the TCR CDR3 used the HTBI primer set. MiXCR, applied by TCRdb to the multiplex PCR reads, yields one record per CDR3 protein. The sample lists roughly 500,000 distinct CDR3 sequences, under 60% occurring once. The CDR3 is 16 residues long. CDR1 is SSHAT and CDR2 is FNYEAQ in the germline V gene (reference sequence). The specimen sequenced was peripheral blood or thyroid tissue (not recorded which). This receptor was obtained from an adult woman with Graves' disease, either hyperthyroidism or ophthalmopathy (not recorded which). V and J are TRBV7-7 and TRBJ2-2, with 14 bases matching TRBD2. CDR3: CARGLTSGRVPGELFF. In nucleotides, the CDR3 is TGTGCTAGGGGGTTGACTAGCGGGAGGGTACCCGGGGAGCTGTTTTTT.